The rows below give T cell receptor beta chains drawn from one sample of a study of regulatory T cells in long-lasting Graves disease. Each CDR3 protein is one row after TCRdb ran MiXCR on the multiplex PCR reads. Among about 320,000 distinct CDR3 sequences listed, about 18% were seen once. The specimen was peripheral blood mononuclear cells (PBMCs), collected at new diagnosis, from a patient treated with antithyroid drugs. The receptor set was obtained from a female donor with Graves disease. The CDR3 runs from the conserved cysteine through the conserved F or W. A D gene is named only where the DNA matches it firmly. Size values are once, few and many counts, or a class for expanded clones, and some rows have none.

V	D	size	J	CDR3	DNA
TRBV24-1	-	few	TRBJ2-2	CATEPRAGELFF	TGTGCCACAGAACCCAGGGCCGGGGAGCTGTTTTTT
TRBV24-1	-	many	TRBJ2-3	CATSEFLTDTQYF	TGTGCCACCAGTGAATTTCTGACAGATACGCAGTATTTT
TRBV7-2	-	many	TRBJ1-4	CASSLSTGGEKLFF	TGTGCCAGCAGCTTATCCACTGGCGGTGAAAAACTGTTTTTT
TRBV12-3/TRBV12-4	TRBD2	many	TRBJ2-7	CASSLAGTYPGSYEQYF	TGTGCCAGCTCTCTAGCGGGGACTTACCCTGGCTCCTACGAGCAGTACTTC
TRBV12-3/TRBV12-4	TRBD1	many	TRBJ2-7	CASSSGQDISGEQYF	TGTGCCAGCAGTTCCGGACAGGACATCTCGGGGGAGCAGTACTTC
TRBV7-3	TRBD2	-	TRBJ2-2	CASSFSGRGLTNTGELFF	TGTGCCAGCAGCTTCAGCGGGAGGGGCCTCACGAACACCGGGGAGCTGTTTTTT
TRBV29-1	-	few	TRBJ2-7	CSVAFRVRYEQYF	TGCAGCGTTGCGTTCAGGGTAAGGTACGAGCAGTACTTC
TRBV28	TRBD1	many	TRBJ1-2	CASSLLGTGAFGYTF	TGTGCCAGCAGTCTCCTCGGGACAGGGGCATTTGGCTACACCTTC
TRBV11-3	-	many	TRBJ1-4	CASSFSGRPEKLFF	TGTGCCAGCAGCTTCAGCGGCAGGCCTGAAAAACTGTTTTTT
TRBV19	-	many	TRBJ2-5	CASSIVFQETQYF	TGTGCCAGTAGTATTGTGTTCCAAGAGACCCAGTACTTC
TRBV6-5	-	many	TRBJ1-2	CASSYGVWGYTF	TGTGCCAGCAGTTACGGGGTTTGGGGCTACACCTTC
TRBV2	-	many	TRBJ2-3	CASRIQSAGTDTQYF	TGTGCCAGCAGGATACAGTCTGCCGGAACAGATACGCAGTATTTT
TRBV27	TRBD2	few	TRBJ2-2	CAREAGGNTGELFF	TGTGCCAGGGAAGCGGGAGGGAACACCGGGGAGCTGTTTTTT
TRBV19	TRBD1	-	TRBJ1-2	CASSQDRDTGHTF	TGTGCCAGTAGCCAGGACAGGGACACTGGCCACACCTTC
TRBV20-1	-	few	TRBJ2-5	CSAREGTALGETQYF	TGCAGTGCTAGAGAAGGCACCGCCCTCGGGGAGACCCAGTACTTC
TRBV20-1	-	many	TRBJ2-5	CSATGTQETQYF	TGCAGTGCAACCGGGACCCAAGAGACCCAGTACTTC
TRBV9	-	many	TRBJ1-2	CASSVEGVGGYTF	TGTGCCAGCAGCGTAGAAGGAGTTGGTGGCTACACCTTC
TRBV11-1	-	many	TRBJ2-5	CASSGNNFGETQYF	TGTGCCAGCAGCGGGAATAACTTTGGAGAGACCCAGTACTTC
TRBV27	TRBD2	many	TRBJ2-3	CASILRGGTDTQYF	TGTGCCAGCATCCTACGGGGGGGAACAGATACGCAGTATTTT
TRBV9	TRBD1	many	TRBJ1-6	CASSSSPGGNSPLHF	TGTGCCAGCAGCTCCTCCCCAGGGGGTAATTCACCCCTCCACTTT
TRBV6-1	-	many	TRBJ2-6	CASSEWGSGANVLTF	TGTGCCAGCAGTGAATGGGGCTCTGGGGCCAACGTCCTGACTTTC
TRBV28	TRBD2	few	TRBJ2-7	CASSSLAVEQYF	TGTGCCAGCAGCTCACTAGCGGTAGAGCAGTACTTC
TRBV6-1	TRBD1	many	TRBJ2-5	CASRQNRGLETQYF	TGTGCCAGCAGACAAAACAGGGGGCTGGAGACCCAGTACTTC
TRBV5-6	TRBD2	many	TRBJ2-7	CASSARTSFTLEQYF	TGTGCCAGCAGCGCCAGGACTAGTTTTACCCTCGAGCAGTACTTC
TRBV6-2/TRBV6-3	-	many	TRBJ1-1	CASSSVTAQMTEAFF	TGTGCCAGCAGTTCCGTGACAGCCCAGATGACTGAAGCTTTCTTT